Listed here are 6 T cell receptor beta chains from one sample, sequenced in a study of blood T cell repertoires in COVID-19. Sequenced by immunoSEQ multiplex PCR; TCRdb stores in-frame clones only, minus some. The data show nearly 70,000 clones, roughly 85% seen once. Sequenced sample: peripheral blood. All receptors derive from a woman aged 80 or over with acute or convalescent COVID-19.

The chain uses TRBV10-1 and TRBJ1-5; perhaps TRBD1 as D (5 bases). V was shortened by 6 bases and J by 2 bases, with 17 bases between the two germline ends. The germline gives CDR1 WNHNN, CDR2 SYGVQD (reference sequence). This CDR3 comprises 16 residues. The CDR3 coding sequence is TGCGCCAGCAGCCCCCCGGCGGGGGTGGGCAATCAGCCCCAGCATTTT. Its protein is CASSPPAGVGNQPQHF.

The chain joins TRBV2 to TRBJ2-5; unclear D gene. The length of the CDR3 is 13 residues. V lost 6 bases and J 5 bases, leaving 13 bases between the germline ends. Germline CDR1 SNHLY, CDR2 FYNNEI. The DNA for the CDR3 is TGTGCCAGCAGAGAGCTTAGTTTGGAGACCCAGTACTTC. Encoded protein: CASRELSLETQYF.

The chain uses TRBV18 and TRBJ1-1; 8 bases are shared with TRBD1. Germline V CDR1 and CDR2: KGHSH, LQKENI. V was clipped by 3 bases and J by 5 bases; unmatched bases: 5. CDR3 size: 14 residues. The CDR3, as DNA: TGTGCCAGCTCACCGGACAGGGCAAGTACTGAAGCTTTCTTT. It codes for CASSPDRASTEAFF.

On this clone itself: Germline and junction disagree at one end, which may indicate a read error. J is TRBJ1-2 and V is TRBV6-1; TRBD1 might be the D (6 bases). CDR3 length: 13 amino acids. Germline V lookup: CDR1 MNHNS, CDR2 SASEGT. CDR3 nucleotide sequence: TGTGCCAGCAGCGAAGACAGGAGATGGGGCTACACCTTC. Its protein product is CASSEDRRWGYTF.

V gene TRBV4-2 combines with J gene TRBJ2-3; 11 nucleotides match TRBD2. Per germline, CDR1 LGHNA and CDR2 YNFKEQ. V lost 0 bases and J lost 2; bases outside the gene matches: 10. This CDR3 contains 19 residues. Here the CDR3 DNA reads TGTGCCAGCAGCCAAGAGGGTTCTAGCGGGGGGTCGATCACAGATACGCAGTATTTT. Translation: CASSQEGSSGGSITDTQYF.

V usage is TRBV7-9 and J usage is TRBJ2-5; D perhaps matches TRBD1 (6 bases). The V end was cut by 2 bases, the J end by 5 bases, with 9 bases between. Germline V gives CDR1 SEHNR, CDR2 FQNEAQ (reference sequence). The CDR3 extends over 13 amino acids. In nucleotides, the CDR3 is TGTGCCAGCAGCTTACGTAGGGGGGAGACCCAGTACTTC. The encoded protein is CASSLRRGETQYF.